This T cell receptor (beta chain) was sequenced for a study of T-cell memory formation after mild COVID-19. The authors produced TCR alpha and TCR beta cDNA libraries with sample barcodes and UMIs by 5'RACE using constant-segment primers. TCRdb re-called the 5' RACE reads with MiXCR, one entry per CDR3 protein. The sample has 540,000 or so distinct CDR3 sequences; just over 20% are singletons. V lost 2 bases to trimming and J lost 3 bases, with 11 bases between them. This CDR3 region has 14 residues. The source of this sequence is an adult woman who had mild COVID-19 (a few samples of this study predate the infection). Cell type and time point are not known. The chain is built from TRBV12-3 or TRBV12-4 and TRBJ2-7, with D tentatively TRBD2 (5 bases). The source material was PBMCs or a T cell subset sorted from them (not recorded which). The CDR3 DNA follows: TGTGCCAGCAGTTTATCCGCCGGGGTCTACGAGCAGTACTTC. It specifies CASSLSAGVYEQYF.